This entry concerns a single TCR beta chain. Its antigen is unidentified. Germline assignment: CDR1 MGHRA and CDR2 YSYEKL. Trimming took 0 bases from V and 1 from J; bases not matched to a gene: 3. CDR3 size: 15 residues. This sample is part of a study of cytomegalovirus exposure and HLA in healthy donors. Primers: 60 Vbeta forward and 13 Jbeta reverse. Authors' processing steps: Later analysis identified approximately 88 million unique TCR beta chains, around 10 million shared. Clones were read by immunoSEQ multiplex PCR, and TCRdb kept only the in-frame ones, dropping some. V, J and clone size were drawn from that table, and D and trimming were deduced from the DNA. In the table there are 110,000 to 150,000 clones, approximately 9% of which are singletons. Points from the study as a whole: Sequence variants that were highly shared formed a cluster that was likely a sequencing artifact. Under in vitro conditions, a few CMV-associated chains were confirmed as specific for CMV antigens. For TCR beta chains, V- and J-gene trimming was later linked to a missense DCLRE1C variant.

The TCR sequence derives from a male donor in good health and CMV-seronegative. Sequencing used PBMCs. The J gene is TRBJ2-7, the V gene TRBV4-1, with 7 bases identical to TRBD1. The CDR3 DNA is TGCGCCAGCAGCCAAGACGGGACAGAGTCCTACGAGCAGTACTTC. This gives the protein CASSQDGTESYEQYF.